The clone carrying this TCR beta chain was counted only a few times. Its antigen remains unidentified. Indicated treatment: approximately nine-day PBMC culture with coronavirus spike peptide pools or control peptides (ViraFEST assay). The authors swapped half the medium for fresh IL-2 medium on days 3 and 7. This sample was taken from a study of vaccination and CD4 T cells after COVID-19. Study overall: Overlapping SARS-CoV-2, HCoV-NL63, HCoV-OC43 and HCoV-229E spike peptides stimulated the cells.

An Oncomine TCR Beta short-read assay was used to sequence the DNA from cultured CD4+ T cells. TCRdb re-derived calls from the PCR reads in MiXCR, one entry per CDR3 protein. The sample has more than 8,000 distinct CDR3 sequences; 25% to 35% are singletons. Trimming removed 1 base from V and 6 bases from J; junction bases left unmatched: 8. This CDR3 comprises 15 residues. The V gene's germline CDR1 is MNHEY and CDR2 SVGEGT. The receptor was derived from a human donor who had recovered from COVID-19. The rearrangement uses TRBV6-2 or TRBV6-3 and TRBJ1-1; TRBD1 matches at 7 bases. The source was CD4+ T cells from blood, cultured in vitro, collected after SARS-CoV-2 vaccination. The CDR3 coding sequence is TGTGCCAGCAGTTACTGGAAAACAGGGGTTTCTGAAGCTTTCTTT. It yields the protein CASSYWKTGVSEAFF.